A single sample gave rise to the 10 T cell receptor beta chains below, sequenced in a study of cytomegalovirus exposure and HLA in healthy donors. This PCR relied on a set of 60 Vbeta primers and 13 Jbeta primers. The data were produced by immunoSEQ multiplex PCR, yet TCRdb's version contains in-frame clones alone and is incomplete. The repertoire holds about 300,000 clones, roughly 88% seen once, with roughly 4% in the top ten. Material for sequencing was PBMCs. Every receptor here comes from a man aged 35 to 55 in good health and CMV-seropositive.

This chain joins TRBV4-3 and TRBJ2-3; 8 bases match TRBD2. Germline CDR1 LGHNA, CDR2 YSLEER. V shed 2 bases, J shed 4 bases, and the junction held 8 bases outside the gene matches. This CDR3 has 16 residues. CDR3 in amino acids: CASSQTSGRLADTQYF. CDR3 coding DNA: TGCGCCAGCAGCCAAACAAGCGGGAGACTCGCAGATACGCAGTATTTT.

The CDR3 DNA sequence: TGTGCCAGCAGTGGCACTAGCGCAGTCACCGGGGAGCTGTTTTTT. Translation gives CASSGTSAVTGELFF. The chain couples TRBV6-1 to TRBJ2-2; 7 positions match TRBD2. The CDR3 spans 15 residues. V was clipped by 4 bases and J by 4 bases; unmatched bases: 6. In germline, CDR1 is MNHNS, CDR2 SASEGT.

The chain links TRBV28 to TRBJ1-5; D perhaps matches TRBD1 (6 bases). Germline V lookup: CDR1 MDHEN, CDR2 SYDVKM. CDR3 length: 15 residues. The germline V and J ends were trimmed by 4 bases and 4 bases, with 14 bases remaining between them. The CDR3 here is CASSSAGAGNQPQHF. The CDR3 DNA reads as TGTGCCAGCAGTTCCGCGGGGGCTGGGAATCAGCCCCAGCATTTT.

The CDR3 spells CASSLDELTFPDTQYF. The DNA for the CDR3 is TGTGCCAGCAGCTTAGATGAACTGACATTCCCAGATACGCAGTATTTT. The J gene is TRBJ2-3, the V gene TRBV7-2, with D uncertain. CDR1 and CDR2 (germline): SGHTA, FQGNSA. Trimming removed 1 base from V and 4 bases from J, with 15 bases in between. The CDR3 has 16 amino acids.

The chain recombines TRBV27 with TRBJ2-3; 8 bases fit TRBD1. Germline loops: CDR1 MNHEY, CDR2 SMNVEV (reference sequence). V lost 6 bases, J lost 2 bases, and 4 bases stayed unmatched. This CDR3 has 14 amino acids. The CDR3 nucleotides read TGTGCCAGCAGGGAGGACAGGGACACAGATACGCAGTATTTT. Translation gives CASREDRDTDTQYF.

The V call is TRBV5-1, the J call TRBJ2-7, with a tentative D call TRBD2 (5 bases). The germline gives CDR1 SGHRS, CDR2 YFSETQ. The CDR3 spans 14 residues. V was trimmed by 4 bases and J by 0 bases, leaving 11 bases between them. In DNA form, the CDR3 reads TGCGCCAGCAGCCCCGGGATAAACTCCTACGAGCAGTACTTC. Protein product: CASSPGINSYEQYF.

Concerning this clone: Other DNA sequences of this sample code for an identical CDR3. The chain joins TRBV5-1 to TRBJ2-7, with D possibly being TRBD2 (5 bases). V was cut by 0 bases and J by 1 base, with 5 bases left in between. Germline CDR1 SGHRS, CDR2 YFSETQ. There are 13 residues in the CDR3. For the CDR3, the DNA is TGCGCCAGCAGCTTGGCGGGGTCCTACGAGCAGTACTTC. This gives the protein CASSLAGSYEQYF.

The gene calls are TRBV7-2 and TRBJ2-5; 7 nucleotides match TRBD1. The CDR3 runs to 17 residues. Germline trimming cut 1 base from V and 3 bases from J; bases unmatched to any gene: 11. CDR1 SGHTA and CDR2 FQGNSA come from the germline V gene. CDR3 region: CASSLGKTGTVEETQYF. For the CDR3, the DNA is TGTGCCAGCAGCTTAGGGAAAACGGGGACAGTGGAAGAGACCCAGTACTTC.

CDR3 bases: TGTGCCAGCAGCTCCGGGACTAGGGGGGATGTTGAGCAGTTCTTC. Amino acids: CASSSGTRGDVEQFF. V and J are TRBV11-3 and TRBJ2-1, with 8 bases matching TRBD2. Germline loops: CDR1 SGHNT, CDR2 YENEEA. The CDR3 is made up of 15 amino acids. V gave up 4 bases and J gave up 9 bases; unmatched junction bases: 11. Based on the CDR3 plus reference TRBV11-3 and TRBJ2-1, the full variable domain is EAGVVQSPRYKIIEKKQPVAFWCNPISGHNTLYWYLQNLGQGPELLIRYENEEAVDDSQLPKDRFSAERLKGVDSTLKIQPAELGDSAVYLCASSSGTRGDVEQFFGPGTRLTVL.

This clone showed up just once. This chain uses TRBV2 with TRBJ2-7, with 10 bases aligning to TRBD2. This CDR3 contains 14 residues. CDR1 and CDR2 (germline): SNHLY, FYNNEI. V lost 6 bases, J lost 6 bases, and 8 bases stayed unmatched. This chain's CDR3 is CASRDSGGYGEQYF. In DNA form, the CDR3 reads TGTGCCAGCAGGGATAGCGGGGGGTACGGCGAGCAGTACTTC. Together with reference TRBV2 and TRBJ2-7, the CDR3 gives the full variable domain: EPEVTQTPSHQVTQMGQEVILRCVPISNHLYFYWYRQILGQKVEFLVSFYNNEISEKSEIFDDQFSVERPDGSNFTLKIRSTKLEDSAMYFCASRDSGGYGEQYFGPGTRLTVT.